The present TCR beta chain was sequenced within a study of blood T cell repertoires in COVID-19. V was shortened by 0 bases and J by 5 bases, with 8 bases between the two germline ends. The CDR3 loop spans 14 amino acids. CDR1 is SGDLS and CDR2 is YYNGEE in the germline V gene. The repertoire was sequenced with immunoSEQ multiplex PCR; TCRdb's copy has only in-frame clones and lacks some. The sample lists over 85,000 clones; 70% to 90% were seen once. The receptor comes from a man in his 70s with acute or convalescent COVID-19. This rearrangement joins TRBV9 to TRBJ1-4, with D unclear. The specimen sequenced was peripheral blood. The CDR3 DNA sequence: TGTGCCAGCAGCGTAGACCACGCGAATGAAAAACTGTTTTTT. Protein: CASSVDHANEKLFF.